This T cell receptor (beta chain) was recovered during a study of T cell responses to AZD1222 COVID-19 vaccine. Study-level results: Spike as a whole was targeted by vaccine-associated CD4 TCRs, dominant at 160-218 and 743-854.

Generated by immunoSEQ multiplex PCR, the TCRdb table keeps only in-frame clones and is missing some. The sample has just under 150,000 clones; about 86% are singletons. A word on this clone: Its antigen is not identified.

The germline CDR1 and CDR2 sequences are MNHEY and SVGAGI. The V and J ends lost 5 bases and 4 bases respectively, with 18 bases between them. This CDR3 is 15 amino acids long. The chain uses TRBV6-5 and TRBJ2-7, with a weak D call TRBD2 (5 bases). The sample was peripheral blood, taken 28 days after the second AZD1222 dose. The TCR comes from an adult who received the AZD1222 COVID-19 vaccine. In DNA form, the CDR3 reads TGTGCCAGCAGTCCACGGGCCCAACTAGTTTACGAGCAGTACTTC. Protein sequence: CASSPRAQLVYEQYF.